Here is one T cell receptor beta chain with its context. Some clones are missing from TCRdb's copy, which holds only in-frame ones; the method was immunoSEQ multiplex PCR. The sample contains tens of thousands of clones, under 95% of which appear only once. Germline lookup yields CDR1 SQVTM and CDR2 ANQGSEA. The length of the CDR3 is 14 residues. V lost 7 bases and J lost 0; bases outside the gene matches: 5. The sample is drawn from a study of Tregs in tolerant kidney transplant recipients. The receptor was isolated from a human donor in good health. The V call is TRBV29-1, the J call TRBJ2-4; TRBD1 agrees at 8 bases. The sample comprised Tregs from blood. The CDR3 here is CSATGALAKNIQYF. The CDR3 bases are TGCAGCGCGACAGGGGCTTTAGCCAAAAACATTCAGTACTTC.